The 15 T cell receptor beta chains presented below share a single source sample, sequenced in a study of graft-versus-host responses after intestinal transplantation. The antigens these receptors bind are not known. Assay: immunoSEQ multiplex PCR; the TCRdb copy retains only in-frame clones and omits some. The data contain almost 85,000 clones, 90% to 95% of them singletons. The sample in question was unstimulated CD4+ T cells sorted from spleen or lymph node cells, obtained before intestinal transplant. These receptors came from a human donor who received an intestinal transplant.

The J gene is TRBJ2-5, the V gene TRBV7-2; 10 bases are shared with TRBD2. Trimming removed 5 bases from V and 0 bases from J; junction bases left unmatched: 6. CDR3 length equals 16 residues. Germline-derived CDR1 and CDR2 are SGHTA and FQGNSA. The CDR3 region is CASSRNSGGHQETQYF. The CDR3 nucleotides read TGTGCCAGCAGCCGCAATAGCGGGGGGCACCAAGAGACCCAGTACTTC.

The chain carries TRBV15 and TRBJ1-5; the match to TRBD1 covers 8 bases. CDR3 length equals 18 residues. Germline trimming cut 0 bases from V and 2 bases from J; bases unmatched to any gene: 9. The germline V gene has CDR1 LNHNV and CDR2 YYDKDF (reference sequence). CDR3 region: CATSRDSDRGRGNQPQHF. The CDR3 DNA is TGTGCCACCAGCAGAGACTCCGACAGGGGACGAGGCAATCAGCCCCAGCATTTT.

This rearrangement joins TRBV4-3 to TRBJ1-1, with D perhaps TRBD1 (5 bases). Deletions cut 0 bases from V and 6 bases from J, with 14 bases between. The CDR3 is 15 amino acids. CDR1 LGHNA and CDR2 YSLEER come from the germline V gene. The CDR3 coding sequence is TGCGCCAGCAGCCAAGAGGCAGGGTGGGTAGCTGAAGCTTTCTTT. Translating it yields CASSQEAGWVAEAFF.

With respect to this clone: Compared with germline, one end of the junction differs, possibly owing to a read error. The chain recombines TRBV6-5 with TRBJ1-2; 9 bases match TRBD1. This CDR3 has 15 residues. Germline CDR1 MNHEY, CDR2 SVGAGI. The CDR3 DNA sequence: TGTGCCAGCAGTTACCCCAGACAGGGGGAGTATGCCTACACCTTC. This sequence encodes CASSYPRQGEYAYTF.

The genes are TRBV29-1 and TRBJ2-5; 7 positions match TRBD2. V lost 5 bases, J lost 2 bases, and 11 bases stayed unmatched. Germline V gives CDR1 SQVTM, CDR2 ANQGSEA. The CDR3 runs 15 residues. The DNA for the CDR3 is TGCAGCGTTTCCCATGGGGGGGGAATTCAAGAGACCCAGTACTTC. Its protein is CSVSHGGGIQETQYF.

The V and J genes are TRBV7-2 and TRBJ2-7; 7 bases fit TRBD2. Losses at the gene ends were 5 bases for V and 7 bases for J; bases not matched to a gene: 11. This CDR3 region has 14 residues. Germline-derived CDR1 and CDR2 are SGHTA and FQGNSA. The CDR3 here is CASSVSGAPGEQYF. The CDR3 nucleotides read TGTGCCAGCAGCGTCAGCGGGGCTCCGGGGGAGCAGTACTTC.

The chain uses TRBV5-1 and TRBJ2-1; 8 nucleotides match TRBD2. Germline loops: CDR1 SGHRS, CDR2 YFSETQ. The CDR3 runs to 15 residues. V trimming: 0 bases; J trimming: 8 bases; junction bases outside the gene matches: 7. Written as DNA, the CDR3 is TGCGCCAGCAGCTTGGCTCGCGGGGGGTCGGATGAGCAGTTCTTC. Its translation is CASSLARGGSDEQFF.

V is TRBV20-1 and J is TRBJ1-3; D possibly corresponds to TRBD1 (5 bases). The CDR3 length is 11 residues. Germline assignment: CDR1 DFQATT and CDR2 SNEGSKA (reference sequence). Trimming pared 6 bases from V and 4 bases from J, leaving 7 bases between. CDR3 in amino acids: CSARTGNTIYF. CDR3 bases: TGCAGTGCGAGGACAGGAAACACCATATATTTT.

This clone appeared a single time. The chain combines TRBV5-6 with TRBJ2-7, with 10 bases identical to TRBD2. The germline V gene encodes CDR1 SGHDT and CDR2 YYEEEE. V was pared by 4 bases and J by 0 bases, with 16 bases of the junction left unmatched. The CDR3 has 19 residues. The CDR3 spells CASSRIAGGRTLSSYEQYF. CDR3 bases: TGTGCCAGCAGCAGAATAGCGGGGGGCCGAACTCTTTCCTCCTACGAGCAGTACTTC.

V and J are TRBV6-1 and TRBJ2-1; 9 positions agree with TRBD2. The V gene end was trimmed by 4 bases and the J gene end by 4 bases; junction bases not matched to a gene: 14. The CDR3 covers 18 residues. Germline values: CDR1 MNHNS, CDR2 SASEGT. The CDR3 loop is CASSVYPPASGVYNEQFF. The CDR3 DNA reads as TGTGCCAGCAGTGTCTATCCCCCGGCTAGCGGGGTATACAATGAGCAGTTCTTC.

Here the CDR3 DNA reads TGTGCCACCAGCAGAGATTATTTGGGAAACAGGGAAAAACTGTTTTTT. It specifies CATSRDYLGNREKLFF. This rearrangement joins TRBV15 to TRBJ1-4, with a weak D call TRBD1 (5 bases). Germline loops: CDR1 LNHNV, CDR2 YYDKDF (reference sequence). This CDR3 has 16 amino acids. The V end lost 0 bases, the J end lost 8 bases, and 16 bases lay between the germline ends.

The chain employs TRBV18 and TRBJ1-5, with 7 positions matching TRBD1. Trimming took 3 bases from V and 7 from J; bases not matched to a gene: 6. Germline CDR1 is KGHSH and CDR2 is LQKENI. CDR3 length: 14 residues. CDR3 nucleotides: TGTGCCAGCTCACCCCAGACAGGGAGCCAGCCCCAGCATTTT. It specifies CASSPQTGSQPQHF.

This chain connects TRBV2 to TRBJ2-1, with D possibly matching TRBD2 (6 bases). The V end was cut by 8 bases, the J end by 0 bases, with 11 bases between. CDR3 length: 14 amino acids. Germline V gene sequence: CDR1 SNHLY, CDR2 FYNNEI. Here the CDR3 reads CASGGTDSYNEQFF. The CDR3 DNA reads as TGTGCCAGCGGGGGGACGGACTCCTACAATGAGCAGTTCTTC.

J is TRBJ2-2 and V is TRBV7-6, with 13 bases matching TRBD2. Germline assignment: CDR1 SGHVS and CDR2 FNYEAQ. The CDR3 is 15 residues long. V dropped 5 bases and J dropped 8; count of bases not matched to a gene: 5. The CDR3 region is CASSMTSGGTGELFF. CDR3 sequence (DNA): TGTGCCAGCAGCATGACTAGCGGGGGGACAGGGGAGCTGTTTTTT. Drawing the rest from reference TRBV7-6 and TRBJ2-2, the complete variable domain is GAGVSQSPRYKVTKRGQDVALRCDPISGHVSLYWYRQALGQGPEFLTYFNYEAQQDKSGLPNDRFSAERPEGSISTLTIQRTEQRDSAMYRCASSMTSGGTGELFFGEGSRLTVL.

The V call is TRBV6-5, the J call TRBJ2-7, with a weak D call TRBD2 (6 bases). Germline V gives CDR1 MNHEY, CDR2 SVGAGI. Trimming took off 2 bases at V and 4 bases at J, with 12 bases between the two ends. This CDR3 region has 14 residues. CDR3 bases: TGTGCCAGCAGTTACATCGGGGGTGGTTACGAGCAGTACTTC. Protein product: CASSYIGGGYEQYF.